This T cell receptor beta chain was retrieved from a study of blood T cell repertoires in COVID-19. Study in general: Whether acute or convalescent, the COVID-19 samples came from the United States, Italy and Spain.

Clinical history as reported by participants underpinned cohort assignment. Each recovered donor of Cohort 3 presented with two negative PCRs, clearance, or symptom resolution. This CDR3 has 14 residues. V lost 1 base and J lost 2, with 6 bases in between. The germline gives CDR1 SGHTA, CDR2 FQGNSA. Here immunoSEQ multiplex PCR was the method, and the copy in TCRdb shows in-frame clones only, minus some. The sample records fewer than 350,000 clones, around 90% being singletons. This receptor was taken from a man aged 55 to 70 who had recovered from COVID-19. The chain has TRBV7-2 and TRBJ2-1; possibly TRBD2 for D (6 bases). The sequenced material came from PBMCs or T cells enriched from blood (not recorded which). The CDR3 loop is CASSLGLAYNEQFF. The CDR3 DNA is TGTGCCAGCAGCTTAGGACTAGCCTACAATGAGCAGTTCTTC.